Following are 5 T cell receptor beta chains from one sample sequenced in a study of blood T cell repertoires in COVID-19. The repertoire was sequenced with immunoSEQ multiplex PCR; TCRdb's copy has only in-frame clones and lacks some. In the table there are about 67,000 clones, about nine tenths of which are singletons. The sample was peripheral blood. The receptor set was obtained from a man aged 50 or older with active COVID-19.

This clone was found a few times. The chain links TRBV7-2 to TRBJ1-1; 7 positions agree with TRBD1. The germline V gene encodes CDR1 SGHTA and CDR2 FQGNSA. The V gene end was trimmed by 1 base and the J gene end by 9 bases; junction bases not matched to a gene: 8. The CDR3 is 14 amino acids. The CDR3 DNA follows: TGTGCCAGCAGCTTAGGATTTGAGGGGGCGAAAGCTTTCTTT. Translated, it gives CASSLGFEGAKAFF.

CDR3 bases: TGCGCCAGCAGCTTTTTTGGGACCGGGACTAGCGGGAGGCCTACCTACAATGAGCAGTTCTTC. Its translation is CASSFFGTGTSGRPTYNEQFF. The chain is built from TRBV4-1 and TRBJ2-1, with 15 bases matching TRBD2. J gave up 2 bases and V 5 bases, and 16 bases lay outside the gene matches. CDR3 length: 21 amino acids. Germline lookup yields CDR1 MGHRA and CDR2 YSYEKL.

This clone showed up just once. The V and J genes are TRBV27 and TRBJ2-7; 13 bases fit TRBD2. The V gene end was trimmed by 6 bases and the J gene end by 2 bases; junction bases not matched to a gene: 7. The CDR3 totals 16 residues. CDR1 and CDR2 from the germline V gene are MNHEY and SMNVEV (reference sequence). CDR3 in DNA: TGTGCCAGCAGCCCTAGCGGACTAGCGGGAGCCTACGAGCAGTACTTC. This encodes CASSPSGLAGAYEQYF.

The V gene is TRBV12-3 or TRBV12-4, the J gene TRBJ2-1, with TRBD2 identical over 7 bases. The CDR3 extends over 13 amino acids. V was pared by 8 bases and J by 9 bases, with 10 bases of the junction left unmatched. In DNA, the CDR3 is TGTGCCAGCGGCGACGGGACTAAGGGTGAGCAGTTCTTC. This encodes CASGDGTKGEQFF.

V and J are TRBV11-3 and TRBJ1-2; the D gene is possibly TRBD1 (5 bases). Trimming took 5 bases from V and 1 from J, leaving 11 bases between them. The CDR3 covers 14 residues. CDR1 SGHNT and CDR2 YENEEA come from the germline V gene. Here the CDR3 DNA reads TGTGCCAGCAGCCGGGGGGGGATTAACTATGGCTACACCTTC. This encodes CASSRGGINYGYTF.